The T cell receptor (beta chain) described here comes from a study of cytomegalovirus exposure and HLA in healthy donors. Study results and caveats: 87-base-pair reads could not separate some V segments, including TRBV6-2 and TRBV6-3. Reportedly, a later analysis found an Asian-associated ancestry cluster had fewer N-insertions than the approximately 600-donor mean. Rare TCR sequences predominated, though certain public TCRs were found in many donors.

In its sample, this clone was seen once. Its specificity is not known. The CDR3 is 15 amino acids. From germline, CDR1 is KGHSH and CDR2 LQKENI. Trimming removed 6 bases from V and 1 base from J, with 15 bases in between. Primers included in the PCR were 60 Vbeta and 13 Jbeta primers. Clones were read by immunoSEQ multiplex PCR, and TCRdb kept only the in-frame ones, dropping some. The data contain tens of thousands of clones, 70% to 80% of them singletons. This clonotype was obtained from a man in his thirties or forties in good health and CMV-seronegative. The chain carries TRBV18 and TRBJ1-1, with TRBD1 as a possible D gene (6 bases). Sequencing was performed on PBMCs. The CDR3 here is CASSRSRTANTEAFF. DNA for the CDR3: TGTGCCAGCTCTCGTTCGCGGACAGCGAACACTGAAGCTTTCTTT.